This TCR beta chain was recorded in a study of shared clonotypes between healthy human individuals. Study details: CD8 memory received one plate per donor, CD8 naive two, CD4 memory three and CD4 naive three.

From germline, CDR1 is SGHNT and CDR2 YENEEA. The CDR3 runs 14 residues. V lost 2 bases to trimming and J lost 1 base, with 8 bases between them. Worth noting for this clone: What it recognizes is unknown.

Assay used: immunoSEQ multiplex PCR; TCRdb lists only in-frame clones, some missing. The table has a few million clones, over 85% seen once. Findings and caveats of the study: Some clonotypes were shared by all four sorted-subset donors, while others were not shared. The non-shared ones had lower generation probabilities than the shared ones.

The chain carries TRBV11-3 and TRBJ1-1; TRBD1 is a possible D gene (6 bases). Input material: naive CD4+ T cells from PBMCs. Subset described: CD45RA+ positively selected. This TCR was sampled from a man aged 18-30 years in good health. Some clones in this sample may be carry-over from other donors' samples. CDR3 region: CASSLSGANTEAFF. The CDR3 DNA reads as TGTGCCAGCAGCTTATCAGGGGCGAACACTGAAGCTTTCTTT. The variable domain in full, with the rest retrieved from reference TRBV11-3 and TRBJ1-1, is EAGVVQSPRYKIIEKKQPVAFWCNPISGHNTLYWYLQNLGQGPELLIRYENEEAVDDSQLPKDRFSAERLKGVDSTLKIQPAELGDSAVYLCASSLSGANTEAFFGQGTRLTVV.